These 20 T cell receptor beta chains share one sample of origin, sequenced in a study of beta chain features in type 1 diabetes. Expressed TCRB transcripts were sequenced after all isolated RNA was converted to cDNA. Clones were read by immunoSEQ multiplex PCR, and TCRdb kept only the in-frame ones, dropping some. The table shows under 200,000 clones, with roughly 9.1% occurring only once. The specimen was central memory CD4+ T cells from blood. Source of these receptors: a woman between 18 and 30 years old in good health.

J is TRBJ2-1 and V is TRBV7-8; 9 bases fit TRBD2. Trimming cost V 5 bases and J 1 base; bases outside gene matches: 6. This CDR3 spans 16 amino acids. The germline CDR1 and CDR2 sequences are SGHVS and FQNEAQ. Here the CDR3 DNA reads TGTGCCAGCAGCCGCTTGGCGGGAGGGTCCTACAATGAGCAGTTCTTC. It translates to CASSRLAGGSYNEQFF.

V and J are TRBV7-3 and TRBJ2-6; D is uncertain. There are 17 residues in the CDR3. Germline CDR1 SGHTA, CDR2 FQGTGA. Trimming left V 2 bases short and J 0 bases short, with 11 bases between. The CDR3 bases are TGTGCCAGCAGCTTATCCCTACAGACCTCTGGGGCCAACGTCCTGACTTTC. It yields the protein CASSLSLQTSGANVLTF.

The chain combines TRBV6-6 with TRBJ2-7; TRBD2 might be the D (6 bases). The CDR3 is 13 amino acids. V was cut by 5 bases and J by 5 bases, with 13 bases left in between. CDR1 MNHNY and CDR2 SVGAGI come from the germline V gene (reference sequence). As DNA, the CDR3 is TGTGCCAGCAGTCCCCGGGGGAGGAACGAGCAGTACTTC. Its protein product is CASSPRGRNEQYF.

The V gene is TRBV19, the J gene TRBJ1-1; the D gene is possibly TRBD1 (5 bases). This CDR3 is 14 amino acids long. The germline V gene encodes CDR1 LNHDA and CDR2 SQIVND (reference sequence). The ends were cut back, 1 base at V and 4 bases at J, with 10 bases in the middle. In nucleotides, the CDR3 is TGTGCCAGTAGTATAGGGGGCCTGGGCACTGAAGCTTTCTTT. Translated: CASSIGGLGTEAFF.

The CDR3 reads CATSSRRGAYEQYF. The CDR3 DNA sequence: TGTGCCACCAGCTCCAGGCGGGGGGCGTACGAGCAGTACTTC. The V gene is TRBV15, the J gene TRBJ2-7, with 8 bases matching TRBD2. The CDR3 extends over 14 amino acids. With V trimmed by 5 bases and J by 4 bases, 7 bases remained unmatched. The germline V gene encodes CDR1 LNHNV and CDR2 YYDKDF (reference sequence).

V gene TRBV9 combines with J gene TRBJ1-2; unclear D gene. CDR3 size: 15 residues. Germline V gene data show CDR1 as SGDLS and CDR2 as YYNGEE. V was trimmed by 0 bases and J by 4 bases, leaving 13 bases between them. The CDR3 is CASSVEEGPGYGYTF. CDR3 bases: TGTGCCAGCAGCGTAGAGGAGGGCCCAGGCTATGGCTACACCTTC.

This clone was counted a few times. The chain is built from TRBV7-9 and TRBJ2-3; D possibly corresponds to TRBD2 (5 bases). The CDR3 consists of 15 residues. Germline CDR1 SEHNR, CDR2 FQNEAQ (reference sequence). V was trimmed by 4 bases and J by 1 base, leaving 12 bases between them. The CDR3 region is CASSSTRRGTDTQYF. In DNA form, the CDR3 reads TGTGCCAGCAGCTCCACACGGCGGGGCACAGATACGCAGTATTTT.

This clone was observed a handful of times. The J gene is TRBJ2-7, the V gene TRBV18; 7 bases are a match to TRBD1. In germline, CDR1 is KGHSH, CDR2 LQKENI. The trim removed 6 bases at V and 1 base at J, leaving 9 bases unmatched. This CDR3 has 15 amino acids. The CDR3 loop reads CASSTQGPLSYEQYF. In DNA form, the CDR3 reads TGTGCCAGCTCCACACAGGGGCCCCTGTCCTACGAGCAGTACTTC.

At least ten counts were recorded for this clone. The rearrangement uses TRBV4-3 and TRBJ2-4, with D tentatively TRBD2 (6 bases). Trimming cost V 1 base and J 6 bases, with 7 bases left between them. The CDR3 loop spans 13 amino acids. The germline V gene has CDR1 LGHNA and CDR2 YSLEER. The CDR3 region is CASSQARGNIQYF. The DNA for the CDR3 is TGCGCCAGCAGCCAAGCGCGGGGAAACATTCAGTACTTC.

This clone was recorded a few times. This chain uses TRBV7-9 with TRBJ1-1; the match to TRBD1 covers 7 bases. The CDR3 is made up of 15 amino acids. Germline V gives CDR1 SEHNR, CDR2 FQNEAQ (reference sequence). V shed 4 bases and J 3 bases; nucleotides not matched to a gene: 8. This chain's CDR3 is CASSSTGRVDTEAFF. CDR3 in DNA: TGTGCCAGCAGCTCGACAGGGAGAGTGGACACTGAAGCTTTCTTT.

The sample holds one count of this clone. This chain links TRBV13 with TRBJ2-1, with 11 bases that match TRBD2. This CDR3 spans 16 amino acids. Germline lookup yields CDR1 PRHDT and CDR2 FYEKMQ (reference sequence). With V trimmed by 7 bases and J by 6 bases, 11 bases remained unmatched. The CDR3 sequence is CASTKSGTSGLNEQFF. The CDR3 nucleotides are TGTGCCAGCACCAAATCAGGGACTAGCGGACTCAATGAGCAGTTCTTC. Using reference TRBV13 and TRBJ2-1 for the parts outside the CDR3, the full variable domain is AAGVIQSPRHLIKEKRETATLKCYPIPRHDTVYWYQQGPGQDPQFLISFYEKMQSDKGSIPDRFSAQQFSDYHSELNMSSLELGDSALYFCASTKSGTSGLNEQFFGPGTRLTVL.

This clone was recorded a few times. The chain couples TRBV18 to TRBJ1-2; D might be TRBD1 (5 bases). Germline assignment: CDR1 KGHSH and CDR2 LQKENI. V was clipped by 3 bases and J by 6 bases, with 11 bases between them. The CDR3 totals 13 residues. The CDR3 DNA is TGTGCCAGCTCACCCGGGGACTCTAATGGCTACACCTTC. The encoded protein is CASSPGDSNGYTF.

This clone was recorded a few times. The chain employs TRBV5-8 and TRBJ2-5; D is undetermined. This CDR3 has 16 amino acids. Trimming removed 0 bases from V and 2 bases from J, with 14 bases in between. Looked up from germline, CDR1 is SGHTS and CDR2 is YDEGEE. CDR3 DNA sequence: TGTGCCAGCAGCTTGGGAAACGCCAACCTACAAGAGACCCAGTACTTC. This translates into CASSLGNANLQETQYF.

The gene calls are TRBV7-6 and TRBJ1-5; D call uncertain. Germline lookup yields CDR1 SGHVS and CDR2 FNYEAQ. The CDR3 runs 13 residues. Trimming removed 5 bases at V and 4 bases at J, with 9 bases between. CDR3: CASSLNLNQPQHF. In nucleotides, the CDR3 is TGTGCCAGCAGCCTCAACCTAAATCAGCCCCAGCATTTT.

The sample holds a few counts of this clone. This sequence joins TRBV7-2 and TRBJ2-1; weak D call: TRBD2 (6 bases). This CDR3 comprises 15 residues. The germline CDR1 and CDR2 sequences are SGHTA and FQGNSA. V was shortened by 4 bases and J by 7 bases, with 17 bases between the two germline ends. The CDR3 bases are TGTGCCAGCAGCTATGAGGACCGGACTACTAATGAGCAGTTCTTC. Protein sequence: CASSYEDRTTNEQFF. Full variable domain (missing parts from reference TRBV7-2 and TRBJ2-1): GAGVSQSPSNKVTEKGKDVELRCDPISGHTALYWYRQSLGQGLEFLIYFQGNSAPDKSGLPSDRFSAERTGGSVSTLTIQRTQQEDSAVYLCASSYEDRTTNEQFFGPGTRLTVL.

The V gene is TRBV29-1, the J gene TRBJ2-1; tentatively, D is TRBD2 (6 bases). The V end was cut by 6 bases, the J end by 0 bases, with 18 bases between. This CDR3 spans 16 amino acids. Germline CDR1 and CDR2: SQVTM and ANQGSEA. This CDR3 reads CSVNLARRSSYNEQFF. CDR3 nucleotides: TGCAGCGTGAACCTAGCGCGGAGGAGCTCCTACAATGAGCAGTTCTTC.

The chain recombines TRBV14 with TRBJ1-1, with 9 bases matching TRBD1. The CDR3 runs to 15 residues. Germline V lookup: CDR1 SGHDN, CDR2 FVKESK. The J segment lost 5 bases and the V segment lost 4 bases, leaving 8 bases of the junction unmatched. CDR3 nucleotide sequence: TGTGCCAGCAGCCCTTCCCGACAGGGGGAGACTGAAGCTTTCTTT. Amino acid sequence: CASSPSRQGETEAFF.

This clone has just a few counts. This rearrangement joins TRBV11-3 to TRBJ2-1; 7 nucleotides agree with TRBD2. J lost 6 bases, V lost 4 bases, and 6 bases had no gene match. Germline V gives CDR1 SGHNT, CDR2 YENEEA. The CDR3 length is 14 residues. CDR3 residues: CASSSGGSFNEQFF. CDR3 nucleotides: TGTGCCAGCAGCTCCGGCGGGAGCTTCAATGAGCAGTTCTTC.

This clone was seen a few times. The V call is TRBV7-2, the J call TRBJ2-7, with TRBD2 matching over 8 bases. The CDR3 sequence is 15 residues long. J was trimmed by 4 bases and V by 5 bases; bases with no gene match: 10. Germline V CDR1 and CDR2: SGHTA, FQGNSA. The CDR3 nucleotides read TGTGCCAGCAGCCCCTGGGCGGGAGGAGGGTACGAGCAGTACTTC. It translates to CASSPWAGGGYEQYF.

This clone was recorded at least ten times. The chain combines TRBV5-1 with TRBJ2-3; the match to TRBD2 covers 9 bases. V lost 3 bases and J lost 2; bases outside the gene matches: 7. The CDR3 totals 16 residues. The germline V gene encodes CDR1 SGHRS and CDR2 YFSETQ. CDR3 bases: TGCGCCAGCAGCTCTGGGGCTAGCGGGATCACAGATACGCAGTATTTT. It specifies CASSSGASGITDTQYF. Combining the CDR3 with reference TRBV5-1 and TRBJ2-3 gives the whole variable domain KAGVTQTPRYLIKTRGQQVTLSCSPISGHRSVSWYQQTPGQGLQFLFEYFSETQRNKGNFPGRFSGRQFSNSRSEMNVSTLELGDSALYLCASSSGASGITDTQYFGPGTRLTVL.